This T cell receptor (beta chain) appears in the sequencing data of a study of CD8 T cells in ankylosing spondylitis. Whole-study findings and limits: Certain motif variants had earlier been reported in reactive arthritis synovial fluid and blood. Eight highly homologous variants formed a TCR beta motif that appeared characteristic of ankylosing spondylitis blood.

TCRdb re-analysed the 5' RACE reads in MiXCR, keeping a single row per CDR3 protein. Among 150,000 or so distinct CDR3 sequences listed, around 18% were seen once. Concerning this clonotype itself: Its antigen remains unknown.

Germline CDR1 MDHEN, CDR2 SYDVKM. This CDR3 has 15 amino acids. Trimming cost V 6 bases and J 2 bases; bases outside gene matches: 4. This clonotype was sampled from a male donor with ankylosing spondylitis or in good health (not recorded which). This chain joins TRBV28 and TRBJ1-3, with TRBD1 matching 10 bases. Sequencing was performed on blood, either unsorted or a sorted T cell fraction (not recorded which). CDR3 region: CASRGQGLPGNTIYF. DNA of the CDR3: TGTGCCAGCAGGGGACAGGGGTTACCTGGAAACACCATATATTTT. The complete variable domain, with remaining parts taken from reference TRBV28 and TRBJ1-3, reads DVKVTQSSRYLVKRTGEKVFLECVQDMDHENMFWYRQDPGLGLRLIYFSYDVKMKEKGDIPEGYSVSREKKERFSLILESASTNQTSMYLCASRGQGLPGNTIYFGEGSWLTVV.